A selection of T cell receptor delta chains follows, all from one sample in a study of Vδ1+ human thymocytes. TCRdb called clones anew from the multiplex PCR reads with CATT. In the table there are 20,000 to 25,000 delta-chain clones, around 7.4% of which are singletons. Sequencing used Vdelta1+ gamma-delta thymocytes from the thymus. These receptors were obtained from a child less than two years old who had congenital heart surgery. CDR3s include the opening cysteine and the closing phenylalanine or tryptophan. The D gene is left open where the match is weak. The listing skips clone size in some rows; elsewhere it reads once, few, many or a size class.

j_call v_call d_call clone_size cdr3_nt cdr3_aa
TRDJ1 TRDV1 - few TGTGCTCTTGGGGTTTCCCGGGGGGGCTACACCGATAAACTCATCTTT CALGVSRGGYTDKLIF
TRDJ1 TRDV1 - - TGTGCTCTTGGGGAGTACTTCCTTCGTTACACCGATAAACTCATCTTT CALGEYFLRYTDKLIF
TRDJ1 TRDV2 - medium-sized TGTGCCTGTGACTGGGGGCTGTACACCGATAAACTCATCTTT CACDWGLYTDKLIF
TRDJ1 TRDV1 TRDD3 - TGTGCTCTTGGGGAACAGGTGGATTATTCTCTGGGGGATGTGGCCTGGGTAGCCGATAAACTCATCTTT CALGEQVDYSLGDVAWVADKLIF
TRDJ1 TRDV1 - few TGTGCTCTTGGGTGTCCCTTCCCGGGACCCGATAAACTCATCTTT CALGCPFPGPDKLIF
TRDJ1 TRDV1 - - TGTGCTCTTGGGGATTCTTCCTACGGGGGATACACCGATAAACTCATCTTT CALGDSSYGGYTDKLIF
TRDJ1 TRDV1 TRDD3 - TGTGCTCTTGGGGAACTTCCCGGTTTGATGCGTACTGGGGGATTAGAACTCATCTTT CALGELPGLMRTGGLELIF
TRDJ3 TRDV2 TRDD3 - TGTGCCTGTGACACCGGGGGATACTTACCCTGGGACACCCGACAGATGTTTTTC CACDTGGYLPWDTRQMFF
TRDJ1 TRDV1 TRDD3 - TGTGCTCTTGGGGAATACGTCCTACTGGGGGATACGGTACTTGGTGCGGGTGGACTCATCTTT CALGEYVLLGDTVLGAGGLIF
TRDJ1 TRDV1 - few TGTGCTCTTGGGGAACTCCCGGGGGTCGCGGGCCCCGATAAACTCATCTTT CALGELPGVAGPDKLIF
TRDJ1 TRDV1 TRDD3 - TGTGCTCTTGGGGAAGTTCTGAGGGGGATCACCGGAAGAACCGATAAACTCATCTTT CALGEVLRGITGRTDKLIF
TRDJ2 TRDV3 - - TGTGCCTTCGTACGAGGGACAGCACAACTCTTCTTT CAFVRGTAQLFF
TRDJ1 TRDV1 TRDD3 few TGTGCTCTTGGGGAGGGGGAGCTACTGGGGGATAAATCTCCCGTCGCCGATAAACTCATCTTT CALGEGELLGDKSPVADKLIF
TRDJ1 TRDV1 - - TGTGCTCTCCTTCCGAGGAGGAAGGGGGGATCCATTACCGATAAACTCATCTTT CALLPRRKGGSITDKLIF
TRDJ1 TRDV1 - few TGTGCTCTTGGGGAACCTACGTTCAAGGTGGGATACACCGATAAACTCATCTTT CALGEPTFKVGYTDKLIF
TRDJ1 TRDV2 TRDD3 - TGTGCCTGTGACACCGATGATTTCGGGGGATACGGGGACACCGATAAACTCATCTTT CACDTDDFGGYGDTDKLIF
TRDJ1 TRDV1 - - TGTGCTCTTGGGGCCCCCCTTCCCATACTTGCGGGGCTCATCTTT CALGAPLPILAGLIF
TRDJ1 TRDV1 TRDD3 few TGTGCTCTTGGGGAACTAGGGCTTCCGACTGGGGGATTCGCTATGTACACCGATAAACTCATCTTT CALGELGLPTGGFAMYTDKLIF
TRDJ1 TRDV1 - few TGTGCTCTTGGGGAGCTGACAGAACCCTTCCGGGGGATCCTAAAACTCATCTTT CALGELTEPFRGILKLIF
TRDJ1 TRDV1 TRDD3 - TGTGCTCTTGGGGAACTACGATACTGGGGGATACCAGTCGATAAACTCATCTTT CALGELRYWGIPVDKLIF
TRDJ1 TRDV1 TRDD3 - TGTGCTCTTGGGGACCCTCATTCCCTCCTACTGGGGGGTCTGTACACCGATAAACTCATCTTT CALGDPHSLLLGGLYTDKLIF
TRDJ1 TRDV1 TRDD3 - TGTGCTCTTGGGGACCCTTCTCTACTGGGGGATACGATCGTTACCGATAAACTCATCTTT CALGDPSLLGDTIVTDKLIF
TRDJ1 TRDV1 TRDD3 few TGTGCTCTTGGAGGAATGTACTGGGGGATAACCGATAAACTCATCTTT CALGGMYWGITDKLIF
TRDJ3 TRDV2 - - TGTGCCTGTGCACTGCCCGCCTGGGACACCCGACAGATGTTTTTC CACALPAWDTRQMFF
TRDJ1 TRDV1 - few TGTGCTCTTGGGGAATTGAGCGGGGACACCGATAAACTCATCTTT CALGELSGDTDKLIF
TRDJ1 TRDV1 - - TGTGCTCTTGGGGAACCCTTCCTACTCTGGGGGATCGGCAAACTCATCTTT CALGEPFLLWGIGKLIF
TRDJ1 TRDV2 - few TGTGCCTGTGGCACCCTATTCCTAATCCCTCTCATCTTT CACGTLFLIPLIF
TRDJ1 TRDV1 TRDD2 few TGTGCTCTTGGGGAACTTGGCTTCCTACCACCATCCTCCGATAAACTCATCTTT CALGELGFLPPSSDKLIF
TRDJ1 TRDV1 TRDD3 - TGTGCTCTTGGGGAAGCGGTGGGGGATACCTACACCGATAAACTCATCTTT CALGEAVGDTYTDKLIF
TRDJ1 TRDV1 TRDD3 few TGTGCTCTTGGGGACCCACCTAGGACTGGGGTTGGACTCATCTTT CALGDPPRTGVGLIF
TRDJ1 TRDV1 - few TGTGCTCTTGGGGGTGGGCCTTCCCCAACTCTGGGGACCGATAAACTCATCTTT CALGGGPSPTLGTDKLIF
TRDJ1 TRDV1 - few TGTGCTCTTGGGGAACCCGACTTCCGGAGCCAGGACATCACCGATAAACTCATCTTT CALGEPDFRSQDITDKLIF
TRDJ1 TRDV1 - few TGTGCTCTTGGGGAACCCACCGATCCTACGTTAGGGGGTACAGACACCGATAAACTCATCTTT CALGEPTDPTLGGTDTDKLIF
TRDJ2 TRDV1 - - TGTGCTCTTGGGGACGGTGTCCCTGGGGAGATACAGCCTTTGACAGCACAACTCTTCTTT CALGDGVPGEIQPLTAQLFF
TRDJ1 TRDV1 TRDD3 few TGTGCTCTTGGGGACGGCTGGGGGACGTCGTACACCGATAAACTCATCTTT CALGDGWGTSYTDKLIF
TRDJ1 TRDV1 TRDD3 - TGTGCTCTTGGGGACGTACTTCCCCTACTGGGGGATACGTGGGCCTACACCGATAAACTCATCTTT CALGDVLPLLGDTWAYTDKLIF
TRDJ1 TRDV1 - few TGTGCTCTTGGGGAACGGACGTGGGGCACCGATAAACTCATCTTT CALGERTWGTDKLIF
TRDJ2 TRDV1 - few TGTGCTCTTGGGGAACTGAGGTCGGTGGGTTTGACAGCACAACTCTTCTTT CALGELRSVGLTAQLFF
TRDJ2 TRDV2 TRDD3 - TGTGCCTGTGACAAGAGTTTCTTCTGGGGGTCGGACTTGACAGCACAACTCTTCTTT CACDKSFFWGSDLTAQLFF
TRDJ1 TRDV1 TRDD3 - TGTGCTCTTGGGGAAGTTATTCCGGAATACTGGGGGACTTACACCGATAAACTCATCTTT CALGEVIPEYWGTYTDKLIF
TRDJ2 TRDV1 TRDD2 few TGTGCTCTTGGGGCCCCCCGGCCTTCCTACAGGGGGACGCCGGGGGAGACAGCACAACTCTTCTTT CALGAPRPSYRGTPGETAQLFF
TRDJ1 TRDV1 TRDD3 few TGTGCTTTGTGGCTCCTACTAGTGGGGGATTCCGATAAACTCATCTTT CALWLLLVGDSDKLIF
TRDJ1 TRDV1 - few TGTGCTCTTGGGGAACTTGGCTACTCCGATAAACTCATCTTT CALGELGYSDKLIF
TRDJ1 TRDV1 TRDD3 - TGTGCTCTTGGGGAATTTGCTTCCACCGGGGGATGTTCCACCGATAAACTCATCTTT CALGEFASTGGCSTDKLIF
TRDJ1 TRDV1 TRDD3 - TGTGCTCTTGGGATACCTACTTCTTGGGGATACCGTAAACTCATCTTT CALGIPTSWGYRKLIF
TRDJ1 TRDV1 - - TGTGCTCTTGGGGAATCCCTCAACACCGGGCGGGATCTGAGGTGGGCCGATAAACTCATCTTT CALGESLNTGRDLRWADKLIF
TRDJ1 TRAV29/DV5 TRDD3 - TGTGCAGCAAGCGCGGATACTGGGGGATACACCGATAAACTCATCTTT CAASADTGGYTDKLIF
TRDJ1 TRDV1 - few TGTGCTCTTGGGGAAGGGTACGGTCCATACACCGATAAACTCATCTTT CALGEGYGPYTDKLIF
TRDJ1 TRDV1 - few TGTGCTCTTGGGGAAATGCCGTCCGATAAACTCATCTTT CALGEMPSDKLIF
TRDJ1 TRDV1 - - TGTGCTCTTGGGGAACTGGCGCGGAGGTACACCGATAAACTCATCTTT CALGELARRYTDKLIF
TRDJ1 TRDV1 TRDD3 - TGTGCTCTTGGGGAACGGTCCGGCCCTACGCGACTGGGGGATACGAACACCGATAAACTCATCTTT CALGERSGPTRLGDTNTDKLIF
TRDJ1 TRDV1 - few TGTGCTCTTGGGGAACCCATTCCTCGTTCCGATAAACTCATCTTT CALGEPIPRSDKLIF
TRDJ1 TRDV1 TRDD3 - TGTGCTCTTGGGGAACTCGGGTACCCTGGGGGATACTTCAGGAACACCGATAAACTCATCTTT CALGELGYPGGYFRNTDKLIF